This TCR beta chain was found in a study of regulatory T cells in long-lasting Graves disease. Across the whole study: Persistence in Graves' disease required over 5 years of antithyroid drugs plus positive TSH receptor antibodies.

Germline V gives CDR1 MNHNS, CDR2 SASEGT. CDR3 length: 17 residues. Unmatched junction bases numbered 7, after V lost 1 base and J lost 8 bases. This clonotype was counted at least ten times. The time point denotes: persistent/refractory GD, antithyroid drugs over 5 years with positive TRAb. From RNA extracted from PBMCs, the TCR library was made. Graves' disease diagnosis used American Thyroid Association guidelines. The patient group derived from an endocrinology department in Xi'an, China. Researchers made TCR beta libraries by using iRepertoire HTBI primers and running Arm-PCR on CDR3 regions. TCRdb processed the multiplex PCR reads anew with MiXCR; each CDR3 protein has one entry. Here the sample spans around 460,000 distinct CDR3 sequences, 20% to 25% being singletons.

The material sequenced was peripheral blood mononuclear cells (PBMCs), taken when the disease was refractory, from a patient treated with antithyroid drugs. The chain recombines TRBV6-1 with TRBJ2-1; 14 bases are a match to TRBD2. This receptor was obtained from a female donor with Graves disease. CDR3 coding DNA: TGTGCCAGCAGTGAAGAGACTAGCGGGGGGGCCTATTATGAGCAGTTCTTC. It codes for CASSEETSGGAYYEQFF.